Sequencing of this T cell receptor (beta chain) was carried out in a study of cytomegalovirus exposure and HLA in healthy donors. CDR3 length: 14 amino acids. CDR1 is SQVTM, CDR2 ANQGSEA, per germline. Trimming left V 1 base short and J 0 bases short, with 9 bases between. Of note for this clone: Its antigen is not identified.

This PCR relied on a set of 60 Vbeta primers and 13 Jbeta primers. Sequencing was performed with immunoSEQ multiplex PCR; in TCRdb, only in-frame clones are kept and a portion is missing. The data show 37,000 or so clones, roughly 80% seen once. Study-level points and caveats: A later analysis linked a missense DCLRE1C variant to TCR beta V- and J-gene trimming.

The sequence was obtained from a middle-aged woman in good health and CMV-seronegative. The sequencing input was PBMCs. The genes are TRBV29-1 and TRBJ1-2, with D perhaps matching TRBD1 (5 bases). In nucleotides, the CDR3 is TGCAGCGTTGAAGGGAGGGGAGCTAACTATGGCTACACCTTC. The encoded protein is CSVEGRGANYGYTF.